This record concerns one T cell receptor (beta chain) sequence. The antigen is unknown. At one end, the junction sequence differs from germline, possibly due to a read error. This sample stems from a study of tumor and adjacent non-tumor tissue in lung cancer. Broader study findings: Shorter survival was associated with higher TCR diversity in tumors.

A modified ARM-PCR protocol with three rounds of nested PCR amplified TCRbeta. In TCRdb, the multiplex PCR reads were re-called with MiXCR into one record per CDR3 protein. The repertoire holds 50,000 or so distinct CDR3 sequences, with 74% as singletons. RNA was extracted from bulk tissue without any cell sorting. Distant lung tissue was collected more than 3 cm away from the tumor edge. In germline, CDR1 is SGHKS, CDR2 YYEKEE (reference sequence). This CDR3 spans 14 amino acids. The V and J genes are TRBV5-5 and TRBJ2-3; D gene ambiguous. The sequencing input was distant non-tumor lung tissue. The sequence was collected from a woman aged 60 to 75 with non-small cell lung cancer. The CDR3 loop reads CTSSSYRYTDTQYF. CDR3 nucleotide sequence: TGTACCAGCAGTTCGTACAGATACACAGATACGCAGTATTTT.